Following are 5 T cell receptor beta chains from one sample sequenced in a study of beta chain features in type 1 diabetes. Every bit of the isolated RNA underwent reverse transcription, so sequencing read expressed TCRB transcripts. Produced via immunoSEQ multiplex PCR; TCRdb's table is partial and in-frame only. In the table there are 350,000 to 400,000 clones, 10% to 15% of which are singletons. Their antigens remain unidentified. Study outcomes and limitations: Researchers report that Type 1 diabetes patients had moderately but significantly shorter TCRB CDR3s across all four CD4+ subsets.

Material for sequencing was naive CD4+ T cells from blood. Source of these receptors: a woman between 18 and 29 years old with type 1 diabetes.

The V call is TRBV7-9, the J call TRBJ1-1; D remains unclear. CDR1 SEHNR and CDR2 FQNEAQ come from the germline V gene (reference sequence). Trimming removed 2 bases from V and 1 base from J, with 5 bases in between. This CDR3 comprises 13 residues. The CDR3 DNA follows: TGTGCCAGCAGCTTACACTCGAACACTGAAGCTTTCTTT. It translates to CASSLHSNTEAFF. Full variable domain (missing parts from reference TRBV7-9 and TRBJ1-1): DTGVSQNPRHKITKRGQNVTFRCDPISEHNRLYWYRQTLGQGPEFLTYFQNEAQLEKSRLLSDRFSAERPKGSFSTLEIQRTEQGDSAMYLCASSLHSNTEAFFGQGTRLTVV.

The genes are TRBV5-1 and TRBJ2-7, with a possible D match to TRBD1 (7 bases). The V gene lost 0 bases and the J gene lost 0 bases, with 16 bases spanning the gap. This CDR3 has 17 amino acids. Germline V CDR1 and CDR2: SGHRS, YFSETQ. This chain's CDR3 is CASSLVPGGSGSYEQYF. As DNA, the CDR3 is TGCGCCAGCAGCTTGGTTCCAGGGGGGAGCGGCTCCTACGAGCAGTACTTC.

The rearrangement links TRBV6-5 to TRBJ2-1, with 9 bases aligning to TRBD2. There are 15 residues in the CDR3. V was clipped by 3 bases and J by 6 bases; unmatched bases: 6. Germline V CDR1 and CDR2: MNHEY, SVGAGI. The CDR3 region is CASSYRREGLNEQFF. The CDR3, as DNA: TGTGCCAGCAGTTATCGGCGGGAGGGCCTCAATGAGCAGTTCTTC.

This clone was seen more than once but under ten times. The chain couples TRBV7-3 to TRBJ2-3; 8 positions match TRBD2. Germline assignment: CDR1 SGHTA and CDR2 FQGTGA. V dropped 5 bases and J dropped 0; count of bases not matched to a gene: 7. This CDR3 comprises 16 residues. Here the CDR3 reads CASSPGPSGSTDTQYF. CDR3 DNA: TGTGCCAGCAGCCCCGGCCCTAGCGGGAGCACAGATACGCAGTATTTT.

Remarks on this clone: Other nucleotide sequences in the sample specify the same CDR3. V and J are TRBV30 and TRBJ1-5; no reliable D call. Deletions cut 0 bases from V and 4 bases from J, with 7 bases between. Looked up from germline, CDR1 is GTSNPN and CDR2 is SVGIG (reference sequence). The CDR3 sequence is 13 residues long. The CDR3 bases are TGTGCCTGGAGTGTACAAGATAATCAGCCCCAGCATTTT. Its translation: CAWSVQDNQPQHF.